The clone carrying this TCR beta chain was observed at least ten times. The data belong to a study of neurological immune-mediated disorders. The CDR3 contains 15 residues. V lost 3 bases and J 4 bases, leaving 15 bases between the germline ends. MiXCR, applied by TCRdb to the 5' RACE reads, yields one record per CDR3 protein. The sample gives 54,000 or so distinct CDR3 sequences, about 4.1% of which show up once; 6.5% to 8% is in the top ten. The specimen sequenced was PBMCs. The chain is built from TRBV12-3 or TRBV12-4 and TRBJ1-2, with D perhaps TRBD1 (5 bases). This TCR was recovered from a man in his sixties with multiple sclerosis. Here the CDR3 DNA reads TGTGCCAGCAGTTTGGGACCCACGTCGGGCTATGGCTACACCTTC. It codes for CASSLGPTSGYGYTF.